This T cell receptor (beta chain) came from a study of blood T cell repertoires in COVID-19. About the study: Acute and convalescent COVID-19 samples came from the United States, Italy and Spain. PBMCs, B-cell-depleted T cells, or T cells were the source of the cDNA or gDNA that made up the material.

Germline lookup yields CDR1 LGHDT and CDR2 YNNKEL (reference sequence). This CDR3 region has 17 residues. The J segment lost 1 base and the V segment lost 0 bases, leaving 5 bases of the junction unmatched. This table comes from immunoSEQ multiplex PCR, and its TCRdb copy is limited to in-frame clones, with some not included. The sample contains around 250,000 clones, 84% of which appear only once. The chain recombines TRBV3-1 (or the pseudogene TRBV3-2) with TRBJ2-3, with TRBD2 identical over 9 bases. The sequenced material came from peripheral blood. The origin of this receptor is a woman in her forties who had recovered from COVID-19. CDR3 sequence: CASSQDRLAAGTDTQYF. Written as DNA, the CDR3 is TGTGCCAGCAGCCAAGATAGACTAGCGGCGGGCACAGATACGCAGTATTTT.